Shown below are 2 T cell receptor beta chains from a single sample sequenced in a study of cytomegalovirus exposure and HLA in healthy donors. The PCR had 60 Vbeta and 13 Jbeta primers. TCRdb's copy holds only in-frame clones and misses some; the assay was immunoSEQ multiplex PCR. The data show roughly 150,000 clones, roughly 83% seen once. Sequenced sample: PBMCs. The source of these receptors is a woman under 30 in good health and CMV-seronegative.

The chain links TRBV6-6 to TRBJ2-3; tentative D call: TRBD2 (6 bases). Germline values: CDR1 MNHNY, CDR2 SVGAGI (reference sequence). V was clipped by 8 bases and J by 0 bases, with 15 bases between them. The CDR3 has 15 amino acids. In DNA form, the CDR3 reads TGTGCCAGCTATTTCGGCGGGGCCAGCACAGATACGCAGTATTTT. The encoded protein is CASYFGGASTDTQYF.

The chain couples TRBV30 to TRBJ1-2, with 11 bases lining up with TRBD1. In germline, CDR1 is GTSNPN, CDR2 SVGIG (reference sequence). Trimming removed 5 bases from V and 2 bases from J; junction bases left unmatched: 7. The length of the CDR3 is 15 residues. The CDR3 sequence is CAWLGQGATNYGYTF. CDR3 coding DNA: TGTGCCTGGCTTGGACAGGGGGCTACGAACTATGGCTACACCTTC. Supplemented by reference TRBV30 and TRBJ1-2, the full variable domain reads SQTIHQWPATLVQPVGSPLSLECTVEGTSNPNLYWYRQAAGRGLQLLFYSVGIGQISSEVPQNLSASRPQDRQFILSSKKLLLSDSGFYLCAWLGQGATNYGYTFGSGTRLTVV.